This passage covers 30 T cell receptor beta chains from one sample sequenced in a study of blood T cell repertoires in COVID-19. Assay used: immunoSEQ multiplex PCR; TCRdb lists only in-frame clones, some missing. The sample records 200,000 to 250,000 clones, approximately 80% being singletons. The material sequenced was peripheral blood. The receptors come from a human donor in a cohort sampled during active COVID-19.

The chain carries TRBV19 and TRBJ2-7; 7 positions match TRBD1. The ends lost 4 bases at V and 1 base at J; junction bases unmatched: 10. This CDR3 is 16 amino acids long. The germline V gene has CDR1 LNHDA and CDR2 SQIVND (reference sequence). This CDR3 reads CASSTGTVWGSYEQYF. The CDR3 DNA sequence: TGTGCCAGTAGTACCGGGACAGTTTGGGGTTCCTACGAGCAGTACTTC.

This chain joins TRBV5-1 and TRBJ1-2, with D possibly being TRBD1 (5 bases). Trimming shortened V by 3 bases and J by 2 bases, and 14 bases separated the two germline ends. This CDR3 has 15 amino acids. The germline V gene encodes CDR1 SGHRS and CDR2 YFSETQ. The CDR3, as DNA: TGCGCCAGCAGCTCAGGGCAGTCCGGAAACTATGGCTACACCTTC. Translation gives CASSSGQSGNYGYTF.

In its sample, this clone was seen once. The chain employs TRBV28 and TRBJ1-1; TRBD1 aligns across 9 bases. With V trimmed by 6 bases and J by 1 base, 3 bases remained unmatched. CDR3 size: 14 residues. Germline values: CDR1 MDHEN, CDR2 SYDVKM. The CDR3 spells CASRKTGGNTEAFF. Written as DNA, the CDR3 is TGTGCCAGCAGGAAGACAGGGGGGAACACTGAAGCTTTCTTT.

CDR3 sequence: CASSRGLRGTDTQYF. The CDR3 DNA reads as TGTGCCAGCAGCCGAGGTCTCCGAGGGACAGATACGCAGTATTTT. The rearrangement joins TRBV7-9 to TRBJ2-3; tentatively, D is TRBD2 (5 bases). The CDR3 covers 15 residues. The V end was cut by 5 bases, the J end by 3 bases, with 15 bases between. The germline V gene encodes CDR1 SEHNR and CDR2 FQNEAQ (reference sequence). Together with reference TRBV7-9 and TRBJ2-3, the CDR3 gives the full variable domain: DTGVSQNPRHKITKRGQNVTFRCDPISEHNRLYWYRQTLGQGPEFLTYFQNEAQLEKSRLLSDRFSAERPKGSFSTLEIQRTEQGDSAMYLCASSRGLRGTDTQYFGPGTRLTVL.

The rearrangement uses TRBV12-3 or TRBV12-4 and TRBJ1-1; D unclear. V lost 6 bases and J lost 9, with 17 bases in between. CDR3 length: 13 residues. The CDR3 loop reads CASSQPTEVKAFF. DNA for the CDR3: TGTGCCAGCAGCCAACCGACGGAGGTTAAAGCTTTCTTT.

The rearrangement uses TRBV7-2 and TRBJ1-2; TRBD1 is a possible D gene (5 bases). The V end lost 1 base, the J end lost 2 bases, and 14 bases lay between the germline ends. The CDR3 spans 16 residues. CDR1 is SGHTA, CDR2 FQGNSA, per germline. CDR3 DNA sequence: TGTGCCAGCAGCTTAGTATATGCAGGGTGGAACTATGGCTACACCTTC. Protein sequence: CASSLVYAGWNYGYTF.

The chain links TRBV6-1 to TRBJ1-5, with 7 bases matching TRBD1. Per germline, CDR1 MNHNS and CDR2 SASEGT. J was trimmed by 4 bases and V by 2 bases; bases with no gene match: 2. CDR3 length equals 14 residues. CDR3 region: CASSENRGNQPQHF. The CDR3 region has the DNA TGTGCCAGCAGTGAAAACAGGGGTAATCAGCCCCAGCATTTT.

The CDR3 sequence is CASSLGALGLYEQYF. CDR3 in DNA: TGTGCCAGCAGCTTAGGAGCTCTGGGGCTCTACGAGCAGTACTTC. The chain joins TRBV7-2 to TRBJ2-7; TRBD1 might be the D (5 bases). The germline V gene encodes CDR1 SGHTA and CDR2 FQGNSA. The length of the CDR3 is 15 residues. The V and J ends lost 1 base and 3 bases respectively, with 13 bases between them.

This sequence joins TRBV7-8 and TRBJ1-1, with D hard to call. Per germline, CDR1 SGHVS and CDR2 FQNEAQ. This CDR3 spans 13 amino acids. Trimming removed 5 bases at V and 2 bases at J, with 9 bases between. CDR3 DNA sequence: TGTGCCAGCAGCGACCACAGCAACACTGAAGCTTTCTTT. Translated: CASSDHSNTEAFF.

The table lists this clone with a count of one. The J gene is TRBJ2-7, the V gene TRBV3-1 (or the pseudogene TRBV3-2), with D unresolved. The CDR3 covers 14 residues. The V end was cut by 2 bases, the J end by 6 bases, with 14 bases between. Per the germline V gene, CDR1 is LGHDT and CDR2 is YNNKEL (reference sequence). The CDR3 region is CASSQTRSLSEQYF. CDR3 in DNA: TGTGCCAGCAGCCAAACGCGAAGCCTTTCCGAGCAGTACTTC.

There are a few counts of this clone. The CDR3 coding sequence is TGTGCCAGCTCATCGACTAGCGGGAGAGTTAACACCGGGGAGCTGTTTTTT. As protein: CASSSTSGRVNTGELFF. This chain uses TRBV18 with TRBJ2-2, with 12 bases identical to TRBD2. V gave up 5 bases and J gave up 2 bases; unmatched junction bases: 6. Per the germline V gene, CDR1 is KGHSH and CDR2 is LQKENI. The CDR3 extends over 17 amino acids.

The chain uses TRBV10-3 and TRBJ2-7; a weak D match, TRBD1 (5 bases). The ends were cut back, 3 bases at V and 5 bases at J, with 5 bases in the middle. This CDR3 has 11 residues. CDR1 is ENHRY and CDR2 is SYGVKD in the germline V gene. The CDR3 protein is CAISDRDEQYF. CDR3 nucleotides: TGTGCCATCAGTGACAGGGACGAGCAGTACTTC.

This chain links TRBV7-2 with TRBJ1-6; D not resolved. Germline CDR1 reads SGHTA; CDR2 reads FQGNSA. There are 13 residues in the CDR3. With 2 bases removed from V and 7 bases from J, the gap between germline ends came to 6 bases. This chain's CDR3 is CASSLTGNSPLHF. CDR3 in DNA: TGTGCCAGCAGCTTAACCGGGAATTCACCCCTCCACTTT.

The CDR3 loop reads CASSEAGQGVLKSLHF. CDR3 nucleotides: TGTGCCAGCAGTGAGGCGGGACAGGGGGTTCTGAAATCCCTCCACTTT. The gene calls are TRBV25-1 and TRBJ1-6, with TRBD1 identical over 11 bases. J was trimmed by 14 bases and V by 3 bases; bases with no gene match: 12. The CDR3 totals 16 residues. Germline loops: CDR1 MGHDK, CDR2 SYGVNS.

A remark on this clone: Other DNA sequences from this sample encode an identical CDR3 as well. V gene TRBV5-1 combines with J gene TRBJ2-5, with D perhaps TRBD1 (6 bases). V gave up 0 bases and J gave up 1 base, with 7 bases separating them. CDR3 length: 14 amino acids. The germline CDR1 and CDR2 sequences are SGHRS and YFSETQ. This CDR3 is CASSLGTAQETQYF. CDR3 nucleotide sequence: TGCGCCAGCAGCTTGGGGACAGCCCAAGAGACCCAGTACTTC.

This chain joins TRBV7-9 and TRBJ1-1; D is ambiguous. CDR1 is SEHNR and CDR2 is FQNEAQ in the germline V gene (reference sequence). The ends were cut back, 1 base at V and 4 bases at J, with 10 bases in the middle. The length of the CDR3 is 14 residues. The chain's CDR3 is CASSLETGFTEAFF. The CDR3 DNA is TGTGCCAGCAGCTTAGAGACGGGTTTCACTGAAGCTTTCTTT.

Turning to this clone: The junction does not match germline at one end; this may be a read error. The CDR3 here is CASSEWGGQVDF. The DNA of the CDR3 is TGTGCCAGCAGTGAATGGGGGGGACAGGTGGACTTC. V is TRBV2 and J is TRBJ2-7, with D perhaps matching TRBD1 (8 bases). The CDR3 covers 12 residues. Germline lookup yields CDR1 SNHLY and CDR2 FYNNEI.

The gene calls are TRBV4-2 and TRBJ1-6, with a possible D match to TRBD1 (5 bases). Deletions cut 2 bases from V and 17 bases from J, with 13 bases between. There are 12 residues in the CDR3. Germline CDR1 reads LGHNA; CDR2 reads YNFKEQ. The CDR3 sequence: CASSQRSGWIHF. The CDR3 nucleotides are TGTGCCAGCAGCCAACGTTCAGGGTGGATCCACTTT.

J is TRBJ1-5 and V is TRBV29-1, with D tentatively TRBD1 (5 bases). CDR3 length equals 12 residues. V lost 8 bases, J lost 3 bases, and 11 bases lay in between. The germline CDR1 and CDR2 sequences are SQVTM and ANQGSEA. The CDR3, as DNA: TGCAGCCTGGGGACTGCCAATCAGCCCCAGCATTTT. Translating it yields CSLGTANQPQHF.

The chain recombines TRBV5-1 with TRBJ2-5; 10 nucleotides line up with TRBD2. The CDR3 is 14 residues long. V dropped 7 bases and J dropped 5; count of bases not matched to a gene: 8. Germline-derived CDR1 and CDR2 are SGHRS and YFSETQ. The CDR3 reads CASRSGLAEETQYF. CDR3 DNA sequence: TGCGCCAGCCGAAGTGGACTAGCGGAGGAGACCCAGTACTTC.

V and J are TRBV24-1 and TRBJ1-2; 7 positions match TRBD1. The CDR3 has 13 residues. With 6 bases clipped from V and 6 bases from J, the junction kept 6 bases outside the gene matches. CDR1 is KGHDR and CDR2 is SFDVKD in the germline V gene. The CDR3 reads CATSKGALDGYTF. The CDR3 nucleotides are TGTGCCACCAGTAAGGGGGCCCTTGATGGCTACACCTTC.

This chain joins TRBV2 and TRBJ2-7, with 9 bases that match TRBD1. J gave up 3 bases and V 4 bases, and 1 base lay outside the gene matches. The CDR3 covers 13 residues. Germline assignment: CDR1 SNHLY and CDR2 FYNNEI. The CDR3: CASSVGQGYEQYF. CDR3 nucleotide sequence: TGTGCCAGCAGTGTGGGACAGGGCTACGAGCAGTACTTC.

The rearrangement joins TRBV7-9 to TRBJ1-2, with TRBD1 matching over 7 bases. The germline V gene has CDR1 SEHNR and CDR2 FQNEAQ (reference sequence). Trimming at V came to 5 bases and at J to 3 bases, leaving 3 bases not matched to a gene. The CDR3 loop spans 13 amino acids. Written as DNA, the CDR3 is TGTGCCAGCAGCCAGGGACAGCACTATGGCTACACCTTC. Amino acids: CASSQGQHYGYTF.

The gene calls are TRBV27 and TRBJ2-3; 7 bases map to TRBD1. This CDR3 is built from 15 residues. Germline V gives CDR1 MNHEY, CDR2 SMNVEV (reference sequence). The J segment lost 2 bases and the V segment lost 3 bases, leaving 5 bases of the junction unmatched. The DNA of the CDR3 is TGTGCCAGCAGTTTTGCGGACAGGACCACAGATACGCAGTATTTT. This encodes CASSFADRTTDTQYF.

The table lists this clone with a count of one. The V and J genes are TRBV6-5 and TRBJ2-7; 7 bases agree with TRBD2. This CDR3 spans 14 amino acids. Trimming cost V 6 bases and J 2 bases; bases outside gene matches: 7. CDR1 is MNHEY and CDR2 is SVGAGI in the germline V gene. CDR3 sequence (DNA): TGTGCCAGCAGACCTGGCGGGGGAACCTACGAGCAGTACTTC. It is translated as CASRPGGGTYEQYF.

The V gene is TRBV3-1 (or the pseudogene TRBV3-2), the J gene TRBJ1-4, with 8 bases that match TRBD1. Germline V gives CDR1 LGHDT, CDR2 YNNKEL (reference sequence). The CDR3 totals 15 residues. V shed 5 bases, J shed 3 bases, and the junction held 5 bases outside the gene matches. In DNA form, the CDR3 reads TGTGCCAGCAGCGCACGGACAGGGTCTAATGAAAAACTGTTTTTT. Amino acids: CASSARTGSNEKLFF.

The rearrangement links TRBV3-1 (or the pseudogene TRBV3-2) to TRBJ1-3, with a tentative D call TRBD1 (6 bases). V was clipped by 5 bases and J by 0 bases, with 14 bases between them. This CDR3 is 16 amino acids long. The germline CDR1 and CDR2 sequences are LGHDT and YNNKEL (reference sequence). The CDR3 bases are TGTGCCAGCAGCACCTCCGGACAGTCCTCTGGAAACACCATATATTTT. Encoded protein: CASSTSGQSSGNTIYF.

The V gene is TRBV10-2, the J gene TRBJ2-2; the match to TRBD1 covers 9 bases. Germline values: CDR1 WSHSY, CDR2 SAAADI. V shed 6 bases and J 4 bases; nucleotides not matched to a gene: 3. The length of the CDR3 is 14 residues. The CDR3 region has the DNA TGCGCCAGCAGGGACAGGGGAGGCACCGGGGAGCTGTTTTTT. This codes for CASRDRGGTGELFF.

The V gene is TRBV28, the J gene TRBJ1-5; no clear D gene. Germline V gene lookup returns CDR1 MDHEN and CDR2 SYDVKM. V was shortened by 3 bases and J by 7 bases, with 13 bases between the two germline ends. The CDR3 is 14 amino acids. The CDR3 loop is CASSFRGQRQPQHF. In DNA form, the CDR3 reads TGTGCCAGCAGTTTTAGAGGTCAAAGGCAGCCCCAGCATTTT.

The V and J genes are TRBV5-1 and TRBJ2-2; TRBD1 agrees at 9 bases. Germline CDR1 reads SGHRS; CDR2 reads YFSETQ. V was pared by 4 bases and J by 6 bases, with 7 bases of the junction left unmatched. The CDR3 is 15 amino acids. CDR3 protein: CASSPGTGPAGELFF. The CDR3 DNA reads as TGCGCCAGCAGCCCAGGGACAGGGCCGGCCGGGGAGCTGTTTTTT.